The entry below gives a single TCR beta chain sequence along with its context. The antigen is unknown. The data stem from a study of graft-versus-host responses after intestinal transplantation. Study-level points and caveats: Peak circulating GvH clone levels were associated with early post-transplant HvG declines.

Sequencing used immunoSEQ multiplex PCR; TCRdb keeps in-frame clones, though not all of them. The sample has about 120,000 clones; about 95% are singletons. This CDR3 contains 17 residues. The germline V and J ends were trimmed by 0 bases and 1 base, with 14 bases remaining between them. Germline V CDR1 and CDR2: LNHDA, SQIVND (reference sequence). This clonotype was sampled from a human donor who received an intestinal transplant. Sample: unstimulated CD8+ T cells sorted from spleen or lymph node cells, taken before intestinal transplant. The chain is built from TRBV19 and TRBJ2-3; D gene uncertain. DNA for the CDR3: TGTGCCAGTAGTATAGATCGGGTAGGAAGGGGCACAGATACGCAGTATTTT. Protein sequence: CASSIDRVGRGTDTQYF.